This TCR beta chain was sequenced in a study of cytomegalovirus exposure and HLA in healthy donors. V lost 5 bases, J lost 5 bases, and 8 bases stayed unmatched. CDR3 length: 15 amino acids. Germline CDR1 SNHLY, CDR2 FYNNEI. The PCR had 60 Vbeta and 13 Jbeta primers. Libraries were prepared by immunoSEQ multiplex PCR; TCRdb keeps only in-frame clonotypes and omits some of them. The data show 90,000 to 120,000 clones, roughly 80% seen once. Sequences were obtained from PBMCs. The sequence was obtained from a male donor in good health and CMV-seropositive. This chain connects TRBV2 to TRBJ2-7; TRBD1 aligns across 11 bases. In DNA, the CDR3 is TGTGCCAGCAGTATAGGACAGGGGGCGATCCACGAGCAGTACTTC. This encodes CASSIGQGAIHEQYF.